The sequence of this T cell receptor beta chain was determined in a study of CD8 T cells in ankylosing spondylitis. Study-level points and caveats: Seven to nine highly homologous variants formed a TCR beta motif that appeared characteristic of ankylosing spondylitis blood.

This clonotype occurred many times. Antigen unknown. Trimming took 1 base from V and 0 from J; bases not matched to a gene: 6. This CDR3 is built from 16 residues. The germline CDR1 and CDR2 sequences are SQVTM and ANQGSEA. Generation of TCR beta libraries employed quantitative 5'-RACE incorporating molecular barcodes. A single record per CDR3 protein comes from TCRdb applying MiXCR to the 5' RACE reads. This repertoire shows approximately 500,000 distinct CDR3 sequences, approximately 11% found once; its top ten account for almost 7%. This TCR was sampled from a male donor with ankylosing spondylitis. The chain combines TRBV29-1 with TRBJ2-1, with 7 bases fitting TRBD1. The sample comprised blood, either unsorted or a sorted T cell fraction (not recorded which). DNA of the CDR3: TGCAGCGTTGAAGGAGAGGGACAGAGCTCCTACAATGAGCAGTTCTTC. As protein: CSVEGEGQSSYNEQFF.